Below, 8 T cell receptor beta chains from the same sample are listed, as sequenced in a study of regulatory T cells in long-lasting Graves disease. HTBI primers from iRepertoire and Arm-PCR of CDR3 regions yielded the TCR beta libraries. TCRdb reanalysed the multiplex PCR reads using MiXCR and keeps one entry per CDR3 protein. The sample holds a few hundred thousand distinct CDR3 sequences, approximately 25% seen once. Time point of the sample: persistent/refractory GD, antithyroid drugs over 5 years with positive TRAb. The TCR library was made from RNA extracted from PBMCs. The sample was peripheral blood mononuclear cells (PBMCs), taken when the disease was refractory, from a patient treated with antithyroid drugs. The receptors come from a woman in her thirties or forties with Graves disease.

This clonotype was seen only a few times. V and J are TRBV5-1 and TRBJ2-5; TRBD2 matches at 13 bases. CDR3 length equals 19 residues. V trimming: 4 bases; J trimming: 1 base; junction bases outside the gene matches: 13. Looked up from germline, CDR1 is SGHRS and CDR2 is YFSETQ. The CDR3 loop reads CASSQVGLAGAPTQETQYF. The DNA of the CDR3 is TGCGCCAGCAGCCAAGTTGGACTAGCGGGAGCCCCCACCCAAGAGACCCAGTACTTC.

In its sample, this clonotype was seen a few times. The chain has TRBV6-2 or TRBV6-3 and TRBJ2-2; D might be TRBD1 or TRBD2, each matching 6 bases. This CDR3 has 15 amino acids. Per germline, CDR1 MNHEY and CDR2 SVGEGT. V was shortened by 1 base and J by 5 bases, with 11 bases between the two germline ends. CDR3 sequence: CASSYLLGGTGELFF. In DNA, the CDR3 is TGTGCCAGCAGTTACTTGCTAGGGGGGACCGGGGAGCTGTTTTTT.

The V and J genes are TRBV4-1 and TRBJ2-7; the D gene is possibly TRBD1 (6 bases). V lost 3 bases to trimming and J lost 1 base, with 10 bases between them. The germline CDR1 and CDR2 sequences are MGHRA and YSYEKL. The CDR3 totals 14 residues. The CDR3 is CASSHIQGSYEQYF. The CDR3 bases are TGCGCCAGCAGCCATATCCAGGGGTCCTACGAGCAGTACTTC.

This clonotype came up many times. This chain connects TRBV29-1 to TRBJ2-5; tentatively, D is TRBD1 (5 bases). V lost 4 bases and J lost 0, with 6 bases in between. This CDR3 contains 12 residues. Per germline, CDR1 SQVTM and CDR2 ANQGSEA. The CDR3 nucleotides are TGCAGCGTTGGACAGTACCAAGAGACCCAGTACTTC. It encodes CSVGQYQETQYF.

This clonotype has at least ten counts. V gene TRBV28 combines with J gene TRBJ1-5, with D possibly matching TRBD1 (5 bases). Germline assignment: CDR1 MDHEN and CDR2 SYDVKM. V was pared by 6 bases and J by 1 base, with 7 bases between. The CDR3 has 13 residues. The CDR3 nucleotides read TGTGCCAGCAGCCGGGACAGCAATCAGCCCCAGCATTTT. Translating it yields CASSRDSNQPQHF.

At least ten counts were recorded for this clonotype. The gene calls are TRBV5-5 and TRBJ1-1, with a tentative D call TRBD1 (5 bases). The CDR3 length is 14 residues. Trimming removed 4 bases at V and 5 bases at J, with 15 bases between. The germline V gene encodes CDR1 SGHKS and CDR2 YYEKEE (reference sequence). For the CDR3, the DNA is TGTGCCAGCAGCCAGGGTGGCGAAAGGACTGAAGCTTTCTTT. Translated: CASSQGGERTEAFF.

This chain links TRBV3-1 with TRBJ1-1; D possibly corresponds to TRBD1 (5 bases). With 5 bases removed from V and 4 bases from J, the gap between germline ends came to 11 bases. Looked up from germline, CDR1 is LGHDT and CDR2 is YNNKEL (reference sequence). The CDR3 is 13 residues long. The CDR3 region has the DNA TGTGCCAGCAGCGCCAGGGTTGGCACTGAAGCTTTCTTT. Its translation is CASSARVGTEAFF. The entire variable domain, with the rest obtained from reference TRBV3-1 and TRBJ1-1, is as follows: DTAVSQTPKYLVTQMGNDKSIKCEQNLGHDTMYWYKQDSKKFLKIMFSYNNKELIINETVPNRFSPKSPDKAHLNLHINSLELGDSAVYFCASSARVGTEAFFGQGTRLTVV.

This clonotype appeared many times. The chain joins TRBV12-3 or TRBV12-4 to TRBJ1-5; no reliable D call. The CDR3 covers 14 residues. Between the trimmed V and J ends, which lost 1 base and 0 bases, there was a span of 4 bases. This chain's CDR3 is CASSLVHSNQPQHF. CDR3 bases: TGTGCCAGCAGTTTAGTCCATAGCAATCAGCCCCAGCATTTT.